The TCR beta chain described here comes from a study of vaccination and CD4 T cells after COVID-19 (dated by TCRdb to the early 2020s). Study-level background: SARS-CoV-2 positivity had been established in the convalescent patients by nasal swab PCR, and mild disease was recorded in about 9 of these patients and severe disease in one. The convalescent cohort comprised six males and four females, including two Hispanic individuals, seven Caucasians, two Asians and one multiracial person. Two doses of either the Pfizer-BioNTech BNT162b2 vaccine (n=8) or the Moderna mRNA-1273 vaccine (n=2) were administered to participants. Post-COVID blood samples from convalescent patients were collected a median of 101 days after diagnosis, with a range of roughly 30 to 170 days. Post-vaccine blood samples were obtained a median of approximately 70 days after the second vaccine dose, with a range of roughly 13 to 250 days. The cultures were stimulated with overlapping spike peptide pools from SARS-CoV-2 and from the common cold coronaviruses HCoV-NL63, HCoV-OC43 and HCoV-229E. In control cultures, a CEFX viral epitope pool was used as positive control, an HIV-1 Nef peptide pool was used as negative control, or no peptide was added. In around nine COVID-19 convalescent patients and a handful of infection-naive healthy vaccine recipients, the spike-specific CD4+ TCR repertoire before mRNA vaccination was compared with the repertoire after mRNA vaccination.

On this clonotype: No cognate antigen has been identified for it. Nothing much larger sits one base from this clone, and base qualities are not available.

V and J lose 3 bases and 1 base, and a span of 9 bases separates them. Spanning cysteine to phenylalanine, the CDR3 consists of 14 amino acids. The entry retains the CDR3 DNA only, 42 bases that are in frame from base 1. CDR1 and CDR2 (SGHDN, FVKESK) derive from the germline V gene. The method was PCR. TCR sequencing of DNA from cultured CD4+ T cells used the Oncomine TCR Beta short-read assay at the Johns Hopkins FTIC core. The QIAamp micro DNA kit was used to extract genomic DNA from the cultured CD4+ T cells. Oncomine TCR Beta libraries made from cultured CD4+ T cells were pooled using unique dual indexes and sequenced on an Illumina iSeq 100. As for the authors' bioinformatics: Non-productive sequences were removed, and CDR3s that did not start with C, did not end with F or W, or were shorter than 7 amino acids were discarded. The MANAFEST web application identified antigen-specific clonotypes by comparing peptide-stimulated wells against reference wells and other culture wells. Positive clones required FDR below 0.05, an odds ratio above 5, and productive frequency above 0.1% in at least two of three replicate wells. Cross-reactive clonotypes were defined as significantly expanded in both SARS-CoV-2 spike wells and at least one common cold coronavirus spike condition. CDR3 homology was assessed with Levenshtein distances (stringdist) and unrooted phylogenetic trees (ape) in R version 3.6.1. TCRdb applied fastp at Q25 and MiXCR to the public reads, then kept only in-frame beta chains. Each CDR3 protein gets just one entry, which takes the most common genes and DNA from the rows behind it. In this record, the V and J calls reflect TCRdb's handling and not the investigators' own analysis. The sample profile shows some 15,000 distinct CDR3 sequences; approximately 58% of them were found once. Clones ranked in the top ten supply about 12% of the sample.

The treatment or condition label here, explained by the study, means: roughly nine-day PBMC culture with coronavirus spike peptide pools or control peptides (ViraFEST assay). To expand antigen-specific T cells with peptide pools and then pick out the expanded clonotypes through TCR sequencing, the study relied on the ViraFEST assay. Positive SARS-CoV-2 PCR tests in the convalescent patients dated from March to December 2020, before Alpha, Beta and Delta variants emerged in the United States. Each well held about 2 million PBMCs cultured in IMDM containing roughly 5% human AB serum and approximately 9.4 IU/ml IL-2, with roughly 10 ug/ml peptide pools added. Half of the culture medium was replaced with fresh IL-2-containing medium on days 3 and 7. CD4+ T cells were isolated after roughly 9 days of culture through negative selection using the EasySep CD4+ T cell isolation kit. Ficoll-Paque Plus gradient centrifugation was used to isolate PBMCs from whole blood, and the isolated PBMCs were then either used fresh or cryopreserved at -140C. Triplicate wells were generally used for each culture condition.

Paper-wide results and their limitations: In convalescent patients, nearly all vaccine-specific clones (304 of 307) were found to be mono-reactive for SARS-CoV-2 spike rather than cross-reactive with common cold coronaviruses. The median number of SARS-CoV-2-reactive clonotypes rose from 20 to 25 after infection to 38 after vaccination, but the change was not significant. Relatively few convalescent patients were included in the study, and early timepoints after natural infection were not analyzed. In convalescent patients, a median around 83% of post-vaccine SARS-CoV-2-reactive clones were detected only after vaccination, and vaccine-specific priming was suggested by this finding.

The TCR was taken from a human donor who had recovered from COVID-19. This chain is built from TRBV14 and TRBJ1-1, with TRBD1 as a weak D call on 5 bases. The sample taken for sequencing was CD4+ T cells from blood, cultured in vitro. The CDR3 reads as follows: CASSQDIQNTEAFF. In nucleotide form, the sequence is TGTGCCAGCAGCCAGGACATCCAGAACACTGAAGCTTTCTTT. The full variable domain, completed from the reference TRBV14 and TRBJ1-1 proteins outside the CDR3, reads EAGVTQFPSHSVIEKGQTVTLRCDPISGHDNLYWYRRVMGKEIKFLLHFVKESKQDESGMPNNRFLAERTGGTYSTLKVQPAELEDSGVYFCASSQDIQNTEAFFGQGTRLTVV.